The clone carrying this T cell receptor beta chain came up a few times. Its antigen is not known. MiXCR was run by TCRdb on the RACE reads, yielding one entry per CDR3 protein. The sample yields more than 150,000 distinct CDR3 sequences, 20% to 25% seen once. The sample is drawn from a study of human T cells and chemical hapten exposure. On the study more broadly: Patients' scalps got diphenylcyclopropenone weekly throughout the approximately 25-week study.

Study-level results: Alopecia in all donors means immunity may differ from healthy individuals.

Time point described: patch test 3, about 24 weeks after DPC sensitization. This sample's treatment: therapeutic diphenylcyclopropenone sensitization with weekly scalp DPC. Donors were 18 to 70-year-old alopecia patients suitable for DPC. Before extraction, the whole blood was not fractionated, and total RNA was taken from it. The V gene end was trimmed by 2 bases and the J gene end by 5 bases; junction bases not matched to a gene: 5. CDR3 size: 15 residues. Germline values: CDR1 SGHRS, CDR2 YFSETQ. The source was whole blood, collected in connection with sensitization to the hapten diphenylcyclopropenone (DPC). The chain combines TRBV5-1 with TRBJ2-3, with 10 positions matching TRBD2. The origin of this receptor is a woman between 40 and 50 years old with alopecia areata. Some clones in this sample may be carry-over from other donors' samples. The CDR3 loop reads CASSFSSGRIDTQYF. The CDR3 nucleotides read TGCGCCAGCAGCTTCTCTAGCGGGAGAATAGATACGCAGTATTTT. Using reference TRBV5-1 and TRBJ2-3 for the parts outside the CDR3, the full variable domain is KAGVTQTPRYLIKTRGQQVTLSCSPISGHRSVSWYQQTPGQGLQFLFEYFSETQRNKGNFPGRFSGRQFSNSRSEMNVSTLELGDSALYLCASSFSSGRIDTQYFGPGTRLTVL.